Below are 29 T cell receptor beta chains sequenced from a single sample in a study of glioma-infiltrating T cells after dendritic cell vaccination. Data came from immunoSEQ multiplex PCR; TCRdb stores just in-frame clones and leaves some out. Here the sample spans 80,000 to 95,000 clones, 85% being singletons. Time point of the sample: after dendritic cell vaccination, including at tumor progression/relapse. Material: blood, obtained after dendritic cell vaccination. The source is a human donor with glioblastoma.

This clone was observed a single time. The chain uses TRBV11-2 and TRBJ2-7, with D uncertain. Trimming removed 0 bases at V and 3 bases at J, with 15 bases between. CDR3 size: 16 residues. Germline CDR1 SGHAT, CDR2 FQNNGV. The CDR3 sequence: CASSLEGQTVDYEQYF. The CDR3 coding sequence is TGTGCCAGCAGCTTAGAGGGCCAAACAGTGGACTACGAGCAGTACTTC.

This clone showed up just once. This chain links TRBV7-9 with TRBJ1-1; 9 bases map to TRBD1. The length of the CDR3 is 13 residues. Germline lookup yields CDR1 SEHNR and CDR2 FQNEAQ (reference sequence). With V trimmed by 6 bases and J by 3 bases, 2 bases remained unmatched. The CDR3 loop is CASRGQGDTEAFF. As DNA, the CDR3 is TGTGCCAGCAGGGGACAGGGTGACACTGAAGCTTTCTTT.

This clone occurred a few times. The J gene is TRBJ1-1, the V gene TRBV7-3; a possible D gene is TRBD1 (6 bases). This CDR3 is 13 amino acids long. Germline-derived CDR1 and CDR2 are SGHTA and FQGTGA. V shed 5 bases and J shed 4 bases, with 11 bases lying between them. This CDR3 is CASSLTGTTEAFF. The CDR3 DNA sequence: TGTGCCAGCAGCCTGACAGGAACCACTGAAGCTTTCTTT.

This clone is large within its sample. The V gene is TRBV12-5, the J gene TRBJ2-7; 8 bases fit TRBD2. V was clipped by 4 bases and J by 3 bases; unmatched bases: 11. CDR3 length equals 16 residues. Germline V gene data show CDR1 as LGHNT and CDR2 as FRNRAP. The CDR3 spells CASGSDTGTSGYEQYF. CDR3 DNA: TGTGCTAGTGGTTCCGACACCGGGACTAGTGGCTACGAGCAGTACTTC.

The gene calls are TRBV11-2 and TRBJ2-7; TRBD1 matches 12 bases. Germline V gene lookup returns CDR1 SGHAT and CDR2 FQNNGV. The CDR3 runs to 16 residues. The J segment lost 2 bases and the V segment lost 1 base, leaving 3 bases of the junction unmatched. CDR3 DNA sequence: TGTGCCAGCAGCTTAGTGGGACAGGGGGCAACCTACGAGCAGTACTTC. It yields the protein CASSLVGQGATYEQYF.

This clone was seen a handful of times. The chain uses TRBV19 and TRBJ1-1, with D maybe TRBD1 (5 bases). The V gene's germline CDR1 is LNHDA and CDR2 SQIVND (reference sequence). Trimming cost V 5 bases and J 3 bases, with 10 bases left between them. The CDR3 spans 13 residues. CDR3 in DNA: TGTGCCAGTAGTGGGGGGATCCACACTGAAGCTTTCTTT. This translates into CASSGGIHTEAFF.

In this sample, this clone turned up once. The chain is built from TRBV7-6 and TRBJ2-2; 8 positions agree with TRBD2. Germline trimming cut 5 bases from V and 2 bases from J; bases unmatched to any gene: 16. This CDR3 has 19 amino acids. Germline CDR1 reads SGHVS; CDR2 reads FNYEAQ. CDR3 region: CASSRIGGAGSGNTGELFF. The CDR3, as DNA: TGTGCCAGCAGCCGAATCGGGGGGGCCGGTTCAGGAAACACCGGGGAGCTGTTTTTT. Looking up the rest from reference TRBV7-6 and TRBJ2-2 gives the full variable domain: GAGVSQSPRYKVTKRGQDVALRCDPISGHVSLYWYRQALGQGPEFLTYFNYEAQQDKSGLPNDRFSAERPEGSISTLTIQRTEQRDSAMYRCASSRIGGAGSGNTGELFFGEGSRLTVL.

The V gene is TRBV9, the J gene TRBJ2-2; TRBD2 matches 7 bases. The germline V gene has CDR1 SGDLS and CDR2 YYNGEE. J lost 0 bases, V lost 0 bases, and 11 bases had no gene match. The CDR3 loop spans 19 amino acids. CDR3 in DNA: TGTGCCAGCAGCGTAGGGTCGACTAGCTCCTTGACGAACACCGGGGAGCTGTTTTTT. It yields the protein CASSVGSTSSLTNTGELFF.

The V call is TRBV2, the J call TRBJ1-2; D is ambiguous. Between the trimmed V and J ends, which lost 4 bases and 7 bases, there was a span of 13 bases. This CDR3 is built from 13 residues. CDR1 is SNHLY, CDR2 FYNNEI, per germline. CDR3 region: CASSVRTAGGYTF. In nucleotides, the CDR3 is TGTGCCAGCAGTGTGCGTACTGCTGGTGGCTACACCTTC.

This clone was detected once. The chain combines TRBV19 with TRBJ2-7; 7 bases match TRBD1. Germline lookup yields CDR1 LNHDA and CDR2 SQIVND (reference sequence). Trimming took 6 bases from V and 5 from J; bases not matched to a gene: 10. The CDR3 extends over 14 amino acids. CDR3 region: CASSDRVRDNEQYF. CDR3 bases: TGTGCCAGTAGCGACAGGGTGAGGGATAACGAGCAGTACTTC.

Here the CDR3 reads CASSLVRVGNSPLHF. CDR3 coding DNA: TGTGCCAGCAGCTTAGTTCGTGTTGGCAATTCACCCCTCCACTTT. This chain connects TRBV7-2 to TRBJ1-6; no clear D. Germline V gene data show CDR1 as SGHTA and CDR2 as FQGNSA. The CDR3 runs to 15 residues. The V gene lost 1 base and the J gene lost 7 bases, with 11 bases spanning the gap. Supplemented by reference TRBV7-2 and TRBJ1-6, the full variable domain reads GAGVSQSPSNKVTEKGKDVELRCDPISGHTALYWYRQSLGQGLEFLIYFQGNSAPDKSGLPSDRFSAERTGGSVSTLTIQRTQQEDSAVYLCASSLVRVGNSPLHFGNGTRLTVT.

The chain joins TRBV27 to TRBJ2-7; a weak D match, TRBD2 (5 bases). CDR3 length: 14 residues. The V gene lost 3 bases and the J gene lost 0 bases, with 9 bases spanning the gap. The germline V gene encodes CDR1 MNHEY and CDR2 SMNVEV (reference sequence). Here the CDR3 reads CASSFMGSSYEQYF. The CDR3, as DNA: TGTGCCAGCAGTTTTATGGGGAGCTCCTACGAGCAGTACTTC.

The V call is TRBV19, the J call TRBJ2-5; 9 nucleotides line up with TRBD1. Germline V gene lookup returns CDR1 LNHDA and CDR2 SQIVND (reference sequence). J was trimmed by 5 bases and V by 10 bases; bases with no gene match: 8. The length of the CDR3 is 13 residues. The CDR3 spells CATGGQGGETQYF. CDR3 sequence (DNA): TGTGCCACCGGGGGACAGGGAGGCGAGACCCAGTACTTC.

The chain has TRBV14 and TRBJ2-7, with 8 positions matching TRBD1. V lost 3 bases to trimming and J lost 4 bases; unmatched junction nucleotides: 14. Germline V lookup: CDR1 SGHDN, CDR2 FVKESK. This CDR3 is 17 amino acids long. CDR3 in amino acids: CASSQSRDRSQVYEQYF. The CDR3 DNA reads TGTGCCAGCAGCCAGAGCCGGGACAGGAGCCAGGTTTACGAGCAGTACTTC.

The chain uses TRBV4-1 and TRBJ2-1; 9 nucleotides line up with TRBD1. This CDR3 contains 17 residues. CDR1 is MGHRA and CDR2 is YSYEKL in the germline V gene. With V trimmed by 0 bases and J by 7 bases, 10 bases remained unmatched. CDR3 DNA: TGCGCCAGCAGCCAAGACCGTAGGGACAGGGCGGGTAATGAGCAGTTCTTC. As protein: CASSQDRRDRAGNEQFF.

This clone was seen once. V usage is TRBV7-2 and J usage is TRBJ2-5; a possible D gene is TRBD2 (6 bases). With 9 bases removed from V and 1 base from J, the gap between germline ends came to 15 bases. In germline, CDR1 is SGHTA, CDR2 FQGNSA. The CDR3 has 14 amino acids. CDR3 sequence (DNA): TGTGCCAGTGGCTCCCGGGGGACCCAAGAGACCCAGTACTTC. This encodes CASGSRGTQETQYF.

The rearrangement joins TRBV4-1 to TRBJ2-5; TRBD1 might be the D (7 bases). The J call is doubtful: the DNA matches TRBJ2-7 better. Germline lookup yields CDR1 MGHRA and CDR2 YSYEKL. The CDR3 has 16 amino acids. The CDR3 DNA follows: TGCGCCAGCAGCCAAGAAACGGGGGCGACAGGGTACGAGCAGTACTTC. This encodes CASSQETGATGYEQYF.

The V gene is TRBV6-5, the J gene TRBJ2-1; 7 bases are a match to TRBD1. V shed 6 bases and J 4 bases; nucleotides not matched to a gene: 9. The CDR3 has 15 amino acids. CDR1 is MNHEY, CDR2 SVGAGI, per germline. The CDR3 region has the DNA TGTGCCAGCAGGGGAAGAAACAGGGGATACAATGAGCAGTTCTTC. It translates to CASRGRNRGYNEQFF.

J is TRBJ1-6 and V is TRBV14; a possible D gene is TRBD1 (5 bases). There are 13 residues in the CDR3. CDR1 is SGHDN, CDR2 FVKESK, per germline. The V gene lost 8 bases and the J gene lost 16 bases, with 21 bases spanning the gap. CDR3 residues: CASSRTRADTLHF. The DNA for the CDR3 is TGTGCCAGCTCCAGAACCAGGGCCGACACGCTCCACTTT.

This clone was seen a few times. J is TRBJ2-7 and V is TRBV5-4; TRBD2 matches at 10 bases. The germline V gene has CDR1 SGHNT and CDR2 YYREEE (reference sequence). Trimming at V came to 0 bases and at J to 2 bases, leaving 2 bases not matched to a gene. The CDR3 runs 15 residues. CDR3 in DNA: TGTGCCAGCAGCTTGGGTCTAGCGGGAGCCTACGAGCAGTACTTC. This gives the protein CASSLGLAGAYEQYF.

This rearrangement joins TRBV9 to TRBJ1-2, with D perhaps matching TRBD1 (5 bases). The V gene lost 2 bases and the J gene lost 4 bases, with 21 bases spanning the gap. From germline, CDR1 is SGDLS and CDR2 YYNGEE. This CDR3 is 17 amino acids long. The CDR3 loop is CASSVVGGEGRSYGYTF. For the CDR3, the DNA is TGTGCCAGCAGCGTCGTAGGAGGGGAAGGAAGGAGCTATGGCTACACCTTC.

The J gene is TRBJ2-2, the V gene TRBV7-6; TRBD2 matches at 10 bases. CDR3 length equals 17 residues. Trimming removed 0 bases from V and 6 bases from J; junction bases left unmatched: 7. Germline CDR1 reads SGHVS; CDR2 reads FNYEAQ. The DNA for the CDR3 is TGTGCCAGCAGCTTAGCTCAGCGGGGGGGTGATTCCGGGGAGCTGTTTTTT. This encodes CASSLAQRGGDSGELFF.

This chain joins TRBV19 and TRBJ2-7, with 9 bases fitting TRBD1. In germline, CDR1 is LNHDA, CDR2 SQIVND (reference sequence). There are 14 residues in the CDR3. J lost 2 bases, V lost 5 bases, and 4 bases had no gene match. CDR3 DNA: TGTGCCAGTAGTTCCCGGACAGGGGCCTACGAGCAGTACTTC. As protein: CASSSRTGAYEQYF.

This clone was recorded only once. The chain has TRBV14 and TRBJ2-6; D call uncertain. The germline CDR1 and CDR2 sequences are SGHDN and FVKESK. The germline V and J ends were trimmed by 0 bases and 0 bases, with 6 bases remaining between them. This CDR3 spans 16 amino acids. CDR3 in amino acids: CASSQDWSSGANVLTF. CDR3 coding DNA: TGTGCCAGCAGCCAAGATTGGAGCTCTGGGGCCAACGTCCTGACTTTC.

This chain connects TRBV25-1 to TRBJ2-7; 9 nucleotides agree with TRBD1. CDR3 size: 15 residues. V trimming: 5 bases; J trimming: 5 bases; junction bases outside the gene matches: 10. Germline-derived CDR1 and CDR2 are MGHDK and SYGVNS. This chain's CDR3 is CASSQIGQGFNEQYF. As DNA, the CDR3 is TGTGCCAGCAGTCAAATCGGACAGGGGTTCAACGAGCAGTACTTC.

The V call is TRBV28, the J call TRBJ1-2; TRBD1 matches 9 bases. CDR3 length: 15 amino acids. V dropped 5 bases and J dropped 9; count of bases not matched to a gene: 13. The V gene's germline CDR1 is MDHEN and CDR2 SYDVKM. CDR3 sequence reads: CASSRQGVDWNRYTF. CDR3 DNA: TGTGCCAGCAGTCGACAGGGGGTTGACTGGAACCGCTACACCTTC.

The rearrangement uses TRBV27 and TRBJ2-1; weak D call: TRBD2 (7 bases). The ends were cut back, 6 bases at V and 8 bases at J, with 17 bases in the middle. The CDR3 contains 14 residues. Germline CDR1 reads MNHEY; CDR2 reads SMNVEV (reference sequence). CDR3 loop: CASSFAGAHDEQFF. CDR3 nucleotides: TGTGCCAGCAGCTTCGCGGGGGCTCACGATGAGCAGTTCTTC.

This clone was counted a few times. The chain combines TRBV7-3 with TRBJ1-4; D is ambiguous. The CDR3 extends over 13 amino acids. Trimming cost V 10 bases and J 7 bases, with 16 bases left between them. Germline CDR1 and CDR2: SGHTA and FQGTGA. Here the CDR3 DNA reads TGTGCCACCCCGGGTTTTAGGCTTGAAAAACTGTTTTTT. Translated: CATPGFRLEKLFF.

The V gene is TRBV5-8, the J gene TRBJ1-4; 9 bases align to TRBD1. Trimming removed 3 bases from V and 7 bases from J; junction bases left unmatched: 4. The CDR3 extends over 14 amino acids. Germline values: CDR1 SGHTS, CDR2 YDEGEE. DNA for the CDR3: TGTGCCAGCAGCTCCGGACAGGGGAGTGAAAAACTGTTTTTT. The encoded protein is CASSSGQGSEKLFF.